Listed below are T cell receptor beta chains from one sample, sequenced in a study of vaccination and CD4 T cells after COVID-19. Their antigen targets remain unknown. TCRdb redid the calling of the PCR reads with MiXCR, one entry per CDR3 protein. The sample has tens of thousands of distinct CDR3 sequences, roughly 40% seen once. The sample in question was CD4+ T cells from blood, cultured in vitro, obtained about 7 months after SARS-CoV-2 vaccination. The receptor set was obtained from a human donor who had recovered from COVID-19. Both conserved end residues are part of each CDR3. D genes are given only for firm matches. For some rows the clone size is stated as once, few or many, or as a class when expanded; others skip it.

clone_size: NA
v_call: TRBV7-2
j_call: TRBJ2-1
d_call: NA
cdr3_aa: CASSRGSRRGLNNEQFF
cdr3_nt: TGTGCCAGCAGCCGAGGGAGCCGTCGGGGACTGAACAATGAGCAGTTCTTC

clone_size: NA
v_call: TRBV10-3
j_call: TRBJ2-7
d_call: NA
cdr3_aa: CATRTNIADEQYF
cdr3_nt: TGTGCCACCAGGACCAACATAGCGGACGAGCAGTACTTC

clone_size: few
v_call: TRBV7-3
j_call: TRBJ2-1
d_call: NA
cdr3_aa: CASRFGGGSRQFF
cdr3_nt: TGTGCCAGCAGGTTCGGCGGGGGCTCGCGGCAGTTCTTC

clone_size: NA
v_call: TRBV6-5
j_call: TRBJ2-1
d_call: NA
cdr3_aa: CASSYPGGGTGNEQFF
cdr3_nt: TGTGCCAGCAGTTACCCAGGAGGCGGGACGGGCAATGAGCAGTTCTTC

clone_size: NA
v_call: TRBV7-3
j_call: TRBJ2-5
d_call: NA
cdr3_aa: CASSPHYQTGLETQYF
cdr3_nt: TGTGCCAGCAGCCCCCATTATCAAACAGGGTTAGAGACCCAGTACTTC

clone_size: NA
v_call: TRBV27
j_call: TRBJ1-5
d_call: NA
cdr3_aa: CASSALGSNQPQHF
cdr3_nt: TGTGCCAGCAGTGCCCTCGGGAGCAATCAGCCCCAGCATTTT

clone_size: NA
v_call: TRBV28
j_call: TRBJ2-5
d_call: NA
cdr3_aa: CASRGHLNQETQYF
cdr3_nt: TGTGCCAGCAGAGGGCATCTGAACCAAGAGACCCAGTACTTC

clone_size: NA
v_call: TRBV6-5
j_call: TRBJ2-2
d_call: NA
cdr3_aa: CASSSRREGAGELFF
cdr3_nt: TGTGCCAGCAGTTCGCGACGTGAAGGGGCCGGGGAGCTGTTTTTT

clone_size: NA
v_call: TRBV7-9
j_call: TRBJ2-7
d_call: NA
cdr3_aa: CASSLGAATYEQYF
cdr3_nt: TGTGCCAGCAGCTTGGGGGCCGCGACCTACGAGCAGTACTTC

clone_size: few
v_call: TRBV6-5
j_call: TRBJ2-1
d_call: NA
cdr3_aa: CASSYSWRAGEQFF
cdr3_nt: TGTGCCAGCAGTTACTCGTGGCGGGCTGGTGAGCAGTTCTTC

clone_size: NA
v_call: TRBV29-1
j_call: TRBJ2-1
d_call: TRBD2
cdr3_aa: CSVDTTTSDEQFF
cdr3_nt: TGCAGCGTCGACACGACAACTAGCGATGAGCAGTTCTTC

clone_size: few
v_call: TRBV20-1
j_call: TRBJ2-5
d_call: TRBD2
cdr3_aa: CSARFSGRETQYF
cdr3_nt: TGCAGTGCTCGGTTTAGCGGGAGGGAGACCCAGTACTTC

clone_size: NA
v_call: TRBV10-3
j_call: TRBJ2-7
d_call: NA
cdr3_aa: CAISLKRASVRQYF
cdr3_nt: TGTGCCATCAGTTTAAAGCGGGCTTCTGTACGGCAGTACTTC

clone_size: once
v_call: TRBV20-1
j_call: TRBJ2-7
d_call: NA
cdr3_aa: CSAFDSLNEQYF
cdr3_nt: TGCAGTGCTTTTGACAGTCTAAACGAGCAGTACTTC

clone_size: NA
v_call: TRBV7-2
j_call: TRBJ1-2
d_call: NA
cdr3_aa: CASSTTGYYGYTF
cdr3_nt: TGTGCCAGCAGCACAACAGGGTACTATGGCTACACCTTC

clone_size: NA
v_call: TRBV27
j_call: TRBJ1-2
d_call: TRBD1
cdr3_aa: CASSLGTGYGYTF
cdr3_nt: TGTGCCAGCAGTCTCGGGACAGGGTATGGCTACACCTTC

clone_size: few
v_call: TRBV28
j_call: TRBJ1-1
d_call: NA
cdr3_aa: CAIQTLENTEAFF
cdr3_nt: TGTGCCATCCAGACGTTAGAGAACACTGAAGCTTTCTTT

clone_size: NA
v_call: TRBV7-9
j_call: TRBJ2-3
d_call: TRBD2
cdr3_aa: CASSLLAGGSDTQYF
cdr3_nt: TGTGCCAGCAGCTTACTAGCGGGAGGGTCAGATACGCAGTATTTT

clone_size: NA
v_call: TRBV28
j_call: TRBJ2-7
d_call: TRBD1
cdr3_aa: CASSGTGSYEQYF
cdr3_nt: TGTGCCAGCAGTGGGACAGGTTCCTACGAGCAGTACTTC

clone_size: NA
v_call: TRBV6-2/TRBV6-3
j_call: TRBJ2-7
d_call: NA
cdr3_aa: CASSYPRDGPTYEQYF
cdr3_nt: TGTGCCAGCAGTTACCCGAGGGACGGGCCTACCTACGAGCAGTACTTC

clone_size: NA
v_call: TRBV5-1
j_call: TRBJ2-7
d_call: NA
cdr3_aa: CASSRGTATGEQYF
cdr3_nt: TGCGCCAGCAGCCGGGGGACCGCAACTGGGGAGCAGTACTTC

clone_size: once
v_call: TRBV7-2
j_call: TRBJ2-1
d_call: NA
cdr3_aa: CASSLLQSNNEQFF
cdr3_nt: TGTGCCAGCAGCTTATTACAGAGTAACAATGAGCAGTTCTTC

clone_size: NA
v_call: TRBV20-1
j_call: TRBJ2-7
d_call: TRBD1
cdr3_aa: CSATRRTGPFLF
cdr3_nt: TGCAGTGCTACCCGAAGGACAGGGCCTTTCCTGTTC

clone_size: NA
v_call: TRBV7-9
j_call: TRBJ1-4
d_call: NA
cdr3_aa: CASSRGRTNEKLFF
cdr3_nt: TGTGCCAGCAGCCGGGGGCGAACTAATGAAAAACTGTTTTTT

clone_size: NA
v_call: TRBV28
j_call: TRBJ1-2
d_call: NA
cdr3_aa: CASSLRGGYTF
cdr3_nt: TGTGCCAGCAGTCTCAGGGGTGGCTACACCTTC

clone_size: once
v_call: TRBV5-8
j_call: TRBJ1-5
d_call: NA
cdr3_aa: CASSEGRSNQPQHF
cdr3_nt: TGTGCCAGCAGCGAAGGACGGAGCAATCAGCCCCAGCATTTT

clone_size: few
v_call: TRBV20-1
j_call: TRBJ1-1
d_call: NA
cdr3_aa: CSARDPFGTEAFF
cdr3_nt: TGCAGTGCTAGAGATCCCTTCGGCACTGAAGCTTTCTTT

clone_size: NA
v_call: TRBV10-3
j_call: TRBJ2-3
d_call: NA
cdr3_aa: CAISEVGNTDTQYF
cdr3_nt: TGTGCCATCAGTGAGGTCGGTAACACAGATACGCAGTATTTT

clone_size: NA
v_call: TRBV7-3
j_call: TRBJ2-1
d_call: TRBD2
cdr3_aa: CATPPLYGRIHEQFF
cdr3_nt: TGTGCCACCCCGCCTCTCTACGGGAGGATTCATGAGCAGTTCTTC

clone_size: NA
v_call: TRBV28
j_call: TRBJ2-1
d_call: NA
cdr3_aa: CASRSRVALSYNEQFF
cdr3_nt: TGTGCCAGCAGGTCACGCGTTGCCCTCTCCTACAATGAGCAGTTCTTC

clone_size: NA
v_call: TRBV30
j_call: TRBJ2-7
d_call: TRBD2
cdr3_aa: CAWSVSAGGPGEQYF
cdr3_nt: TGTGCCTGGAGTGTATCGGCGGGAGGCCCTGGCGAGCAGTACTTC

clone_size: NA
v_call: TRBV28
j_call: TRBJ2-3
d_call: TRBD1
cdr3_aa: CASSLFPGQGSDTQYF
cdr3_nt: TGTGCCAGCAGTTTATTCCCGGGACAGGGCTCGGATACGCAGTATTTT

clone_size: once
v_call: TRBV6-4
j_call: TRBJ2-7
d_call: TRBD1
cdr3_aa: CASSELTGGHYEQYF
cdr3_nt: TGTGCCAGCAGTGAATTGACAGGGGGGCACTACGAGCAGTACTTC

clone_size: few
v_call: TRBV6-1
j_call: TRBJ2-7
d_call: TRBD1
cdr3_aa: CASRIFRTGGSYEQYF
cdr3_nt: TGTGCCAGCAGAATCTTCCGGACAGGGGGGTCCTACGAGCAGTACTTC

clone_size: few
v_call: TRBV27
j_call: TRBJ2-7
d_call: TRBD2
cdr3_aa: CASSWTSGSYEQYF
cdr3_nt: TGTGCCAGCAGTTGGACTAGCGGGAGTTATGAGCAGTACTTC

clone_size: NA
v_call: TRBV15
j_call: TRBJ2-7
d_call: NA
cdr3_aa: CATSREEGKSHYEQYF
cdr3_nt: TGTGCCACCAGCAGAGAAGAGGGGAAGTCGCACTACGAGCAGTACTTC

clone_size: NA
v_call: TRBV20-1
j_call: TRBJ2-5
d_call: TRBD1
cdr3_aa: CSARDKGAVETQYF
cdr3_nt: TGCAGTGCTAGAGATAAGGGGGCCGTGGAGACCCAGTACTTC

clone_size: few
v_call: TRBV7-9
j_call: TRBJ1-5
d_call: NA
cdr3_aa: CASSLQGIGPQHF
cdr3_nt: TGTGCCAGCAGCTTACAGGGGATCGGGCCCCAGCATTTT

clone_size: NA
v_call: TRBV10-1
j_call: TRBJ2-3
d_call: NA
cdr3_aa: CASSESADTQYF
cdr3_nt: TGCGCCAGCAGTGAGTCAGCGGATACGCAGTATTTT

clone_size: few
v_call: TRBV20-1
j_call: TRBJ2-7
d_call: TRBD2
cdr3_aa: CSARGDRGYEQYF
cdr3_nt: TGCAGTGCCCGGGGGGACCGCGGCTACGAGCAGTACTTC

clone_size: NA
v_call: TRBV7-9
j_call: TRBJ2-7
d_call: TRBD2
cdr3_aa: CASSLSGLASYEQYF
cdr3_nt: TGTGCCAGCAGCTTGTCGGGACTAGCTTCCTACGAGCAGTACTTC

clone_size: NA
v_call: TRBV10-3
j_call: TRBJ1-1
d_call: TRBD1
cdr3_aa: CAISAGGQGAEGAFF
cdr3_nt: TGTGCCATCAGTGCCGGGGGACAGGGGGCCGAAGGAGCTTTCTTT

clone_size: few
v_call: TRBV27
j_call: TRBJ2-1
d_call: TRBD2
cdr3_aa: CASSLWASGRDEQFF
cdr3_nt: TGTGCCAGCAGTTTATGGGCTAGCGGGAGGGATGAGCAGTTCTTC

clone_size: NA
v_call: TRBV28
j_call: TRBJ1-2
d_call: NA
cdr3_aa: CASSFPSAGYGYTF
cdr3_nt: TGTGCCAGCAGTTTTCCCTCGGCCGGCTATGGCTACACCTTC

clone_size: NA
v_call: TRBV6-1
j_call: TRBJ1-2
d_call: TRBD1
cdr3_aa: CASSAGTVYGYTF
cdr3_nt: TGTGCCAGCAGCGCCGGGACAGTTTATGGCTACACCTTC